These 15 T cell receptor beta chains were all obtained from the same sample, sequenced in a study of cytomegalovirus exposure and HLA in healthy donors. The study ran its PCR with 60 Vbeta and 13 Jbeta primers. Only in-frame clones appear in the TCRdb table, and some are missing; sequencing was by immunoSEQ multiplex PCR. The sample includes under 150,000 clones, more than 70% seen only once; the top ten take 0.8% to 0.95%. The sequencing input was PBMCs. These receptors were taken from a woman between 55 and 75 years old in good health and CMV-seronegative.

This rearrangement joins TRBV5-4 to TRBJ2-7; D might be TRBD2 (6 bases). Trimming shortened V by 1 base and J by 0 bases, and 11 bases separated the two germline ends. The CDR3 is 15 amino acids. From germline, CDR1 is SGHNT and CDR2 YYREEE (reference sequence). The CDR3 here is CASSLPGESSYEQYF. CDR3 DNA: TGTGCCAGCAGCTTGCCGGGGGAGAGCTCCTACGAGCAGTACTTC.

In its sample, this clone was seen a few times. The chain recombines TRBV5-4 with TRBJ2-1, with D tentatively TRBD2 (5 bases). CDR1 is SGHNT, CDR2 YYREEE, per germline (reference sequence). The CDR3 sequence is 13 residues long. Trimming removed 4 bases at V and 8 bases at J, with 13 bases between. CDR3 region: CASSEGPSDEQFF. The CDR3 bases are TGTGCCAGCAGCGAGGGCCCGTCGGATGAGCAGTTCTTC.

This clone was observed a handful of times. The rearrangement links TRBV6-4 to TRBJ1-2, with D unclear. The CDR3 length is 16 residues. Trimming took off 2 bases at V and 4 bases at J, with 17 bases between the two ends. Germline CDR1 reads MRHNA; CDR2 reads SNTAGT. For the CDR3, the DNA is TGTGCCAGCAGTGACGCGCCCTACAGCAGCTTCTATGGCTACACCTTC. Translation gives CASSDAPYSSFYGYTF.

A word on this clone: One end of the junction fails to match germline, which may point to a read error. This chain links TRBV20-1 with TRBJ2-1, with TRBD1 matching over 8 bases. Germline V gives CDR1 DFQATT, CDR2 SNEGSKA (reference sequence). The CDR3 sequence is 10 residues long. The CDR3 bases are TGCAGTGCTAACCGGGACAGGAGGCTCTTC. It is translated as CSANRDRRLF.

The chain couples TRBV18 to TRBJ2-5; weak D call: TRBD1 (6 bases). The CDR3 sequence is 13 residues long. V was clipped by 5 bases and J by 7 bases, with 14 bases between them. The germline gives CDR1 KGHSH, CDR2 LQKENI. For the CDR3, the DNA is TGTGCCAGCTCATTGGACAGTGAGGGGACCCAGTACTTC. Protein sequence: CASSLDSEGTQYF.

This clone was observed a few times. The chain uses TRBV7-2 and TRBJ1-1; D unresolved. The CDR3 runs to 13 residues. CDR1 SGHTA and CDR2 FQGNSA come from the germline V gene. Trimming took 8 bases from V and 6 from J, leaving 16 bases between them. In DNA form, the CDR3 reads TGTGCCAGCCGCTCCGGTCCCGGGGCTGAAGCTTTCTTT. It translates to CASRSGPGAEAFF.

The chain carries TRBV30 and TRBJ1-6; D gene uncertain. V lost 1 base and J 8 bases, leaving 6 bases between the germline ends. CDR1 is GTSNPN and CDR2 is SVGIG in the germline V gene (reference sequence). This CDR3 spans 12 amino acids. The CDR3 is CAWSGDYSPLHF. Written as DNA, the CDR3 is TGTGCCTGGAGTGGCGACTATTCACCCCTCCACTTT.

This clone occurred a few times. The CDR3: CASSSSTGKTAVLTYEQYF. The CDR3 DNA reads as TGTGCCAGCAGTTCCTCGACAGGGAAGACGGCAGTCCTTACCTACGAGCAGTACTTC. This chain joins TRBV28 and TRBJ2-7, with 7 bases lining up with TRBD1. CDR1 and CDR2 (germline): MDHEN, SYDVKM. The CDR3 totals 19 residues. After removal of 4 bases from V and 2 bases from J, the junction contained 20 bases not matched to a gene.

The chain is built from TRBV25-1 and TRBJ1-2, with TRBD1 as a possible D gene (6 bases). V was trimmed by 2 bases and J by 4 bases, leaving 14 bases between them. CDR1 MGHDK and CDR2 SYGVNS come from the germline V gene. The CDR3 loop spans 15 amino acids. The CDR3 loop reads CASSEGQGNSYGYTF. In DNA, the CDR3 is TGTGCCAGCAGTGAAGGTCAGGGGAATTCCTATGGCTACACCTTC.

V usage is TRBV5-4 and J usage is TRBJ2-3; TRBD2 matches at 8 bases. V trimming: 0 bases; J trimming: 4 bases; junction bases outside the gene matches: 4. This CDR3 comprises 15 residues. Per germline, CDR1 SGHNT and CDR2 YYREEE (reference sequence). The DNA for the CDR3 is TGTGCCAGCAGCTTGGCGACTAGCGCTTCAGATACGCAGTATTTT. Translating gives CASSLATSASDTQYF.

This clone was seen just once. The chain is built from TRBV7-6 and TRBJ2-5, with 10 bases matching TRBD2. The CDR3 extends over 13 amino acids. Germline CDR1 is SGHVS and CDR2 is FNYEAQ. V gave up 5 bases and J gave up 5 bases; unmatched junction bases: 2. In DNA form, the CDR3 reads TGTGCCAGCAGCACGGGACTAGCGGAGACCCAGTACTTC. Translated: CASSTGLAETQYF.

The chain has TRBV7-2 and TRBJ1-1; D might be TRBD1 (5 bases). CDR1 and CDR2 from the germline V gene are SGHTA and FQGNSA. With 3 bases removed from V and 5 bases from J, the gap between germline ends came to 10 bases. The CDR3 loop spans 13 amino acids. In nucleotides, the CDR3 is TGTGCCAGCAGCTTTAGGGGAGGTACTGAAGCTTTCTTT. Its translation is CASSFRGGTEAFF.

The chain carries TRBV15 and TRBJ1-4; possibly TRBD1 for D (6 bases). The CDR3 is 17 residues long. Germline values: CDR1 LNHNV, CDR2 YYDKDF (reference sequence). V shed 0 bases and J shed 6 bases, with 17 bases lying between them. CDR3 residues: CATSREPLGRGYEKLFF. CDR3 in DNA: TGTGCCACCAGCAGAGAGCCCCTTGGCAGGGGCTATGAAAAACTGTTTTTT.

The chain has TRBV30 and TRBJ2-7; perhaps TRBD1 as D (6 bases). Between the trimmed V and J ends, which lost 0 bases and 7 bases, there was a span of 10 bases. The germline gives CDR1 GTSNPN, CDR2 SVGIG (reference sequence). This CDR3 spans 12 amino acids. The CDR3 DNA reads as TGTGCCTGGAGTGTTTGGCAGGGGGAGCAGTACTTC. It yields the protein CAWSVWQGEQYF.

This clone showed up just a few times. V gene TRBV4-2 combines with J gene TRBJ2-7; D possibly corresponds to TRBD1 (5 bases). The germline V and J ends were trimmed by 4 bases and 5 bases, with 18 bases remaining between them. CDR3 length equals 15 residues. CDR1 and CDR2 from the germline V gene are LGHNA and YNFKEQ. DNA for the CDR3: TGTGCCAGCAGCCCAAGGGGTTTTTCGTACGACGAGCAGTACTTC. The encoded protein is CASSPRGFSYDEQYF.